The 8 T cell receptor beta chains below were found in one sample sequenced in a study of blood T cells in healthy people across ages. A second PCR of roughly 7 to 11 cycles used a sample-barcoded 5' primer and a J-beta primer mix. TCRdb itself ran the 5' RACE reads through MiXCR, one entry per CDR3 protein. The profile shows just over 1 million distinct CDR3 sequences, under 45% of them singletons. The sequenced sample was blood. The receptors stem from a woman in her fifties or sixties in good health.

This clonotype has only one observation. The J gene is TRBJ2-7, the V gene TRBV10-3; possibly TRBD2 for D (7 bases). The germline V and J ends were trimmed by 7 bases and 4 bases, with 17 bases remaining between them. Germline CDR1 and CDR2: ENHRY and SYGVKD. CDR3 length: 14 residues. This CDR3 reads CAITPGAGAYEQYF. The CDR3 nucleotides are TGTGCCATCACTCCAGGGGCGGGAGCTTACGAGCAGTACTTC.

A few counts support this clonotype. The chain is built from TRBV5-1 and TRBJ2-6, with 7 bases aligning to TRBD2. This CDR3 has 18 residues. Germline-derived CDR1 and CDR2 are SGHRS and YFSETQ. V lost 4 bases and J lost 3; bases outside the gene matches: 13. CDR3 region: CASSQPGLPSLGANVLTF. In nucleotides, the CDR3 is TGCGCCAGCAGCCAACCGGGACTACCTAGTCTTGGGGCCAACGTCCTGACTTTC.

The CDR3 DNA reads as TGTGCCAGCAGTTCCACACGACAGGGCCCTGAAGAGACCCAGTACTTC. This encodes CASSSTRQGPEETQYF. This chain connects TRBV28 to TRBJ2-5; TRBD1 matches at 7 bases. The CDR3 sequence is 16 residues long. The junction had 11 bases not matched to a gene; V was cut back by 4 bases and J by 3 bases. CDR1 is MDHEN and CDR2 is SYDVKM in the germline V gene.

This chain uses TRBV7-9 with TRBJ2-1; 13 bases line up with TRBD2. The CDR3 length is 16 residues. J was trimmed by 10 bases and V by 3 bases; bases with no gene match: 9. CDR1 is SEHNR and CDR2 is FQNEAQ in the germline V gene (reference sequence). The CDR3 reads CASSFSTSTSGREQFF. The CDR3 nucleotides are TGTGCCAGCAGCTTTAGCACCTCGACTAGCGGGAGGGAGCAGTTCTTC.

This chain connects TRBV20-1 to TRBJ2-3; TRBD1 matches 7 bases. V gave up 6 bases and J gave up 8 bases; unmatched junction bases: 14. This CDR3 region has 14 residues. Germline V gene lookup returns CDR1 DFQATT and CDR2 SNEGSKA (reference sequence). The CDR3 reads CSAPRQGQPPTQYF. CDR3 DNA: TGCAGTGCACCGAGACAGGGCCAACCCCCTACGCAGTATTTT.

This sequence joins TRBV10-3 and TRBJ2-1; D is unresolved. The CDR3 extends over 16 amino acids. Trimming removed 2 bases at V and 0 bases at J, with 11 bases between. CDR1 is ENHRY and CDR2 is SYGVKD in the germline V gene. The CDR3 DNA reads TGTGCCATCAGTGAGCCCTGGACGAGCTCCTACAATGAGCAGTTCTTC. This translates into CAISEPWTSSYNEQFF.

This clonotype was detected only once. The V gene is TRBV30, the J gene TRBJ1-5; perhaps TRBD1 as D (6 bases). The germline V gene encodes CDR1 GTSNPN and CDR2 SVGIG (reference sequence). Trimming shortened V by 5 bases and J by 3 bases, and 11 bases separated the two germline ends. CDR3 size: 13 residues. CDR3 nucleotides: TGTGCCTGGGTAGACAGGCCCAATCAGCCCCAGCATTTT. It encodes CAWVDRPNQPQHF.

This clonotype was counted between two and nine times. The chain couples TRBV20-1 to TRBJ2-3; 10 bases align to TRBD1. The CDR3 spans 14 residues. V lost 5 bases, J lost 3 bases, and 5 bases stayed unmatched. Germline CDR1 is DFQATT and CDR2 is SNEGSKA (reference sequence). In nucleotides, the CDR3 is TGCAGTGCTGTGCCGGGACAGGGGACAGATACGCAGTATTTT. Translation gives CSAVPGQGTDTQYF.